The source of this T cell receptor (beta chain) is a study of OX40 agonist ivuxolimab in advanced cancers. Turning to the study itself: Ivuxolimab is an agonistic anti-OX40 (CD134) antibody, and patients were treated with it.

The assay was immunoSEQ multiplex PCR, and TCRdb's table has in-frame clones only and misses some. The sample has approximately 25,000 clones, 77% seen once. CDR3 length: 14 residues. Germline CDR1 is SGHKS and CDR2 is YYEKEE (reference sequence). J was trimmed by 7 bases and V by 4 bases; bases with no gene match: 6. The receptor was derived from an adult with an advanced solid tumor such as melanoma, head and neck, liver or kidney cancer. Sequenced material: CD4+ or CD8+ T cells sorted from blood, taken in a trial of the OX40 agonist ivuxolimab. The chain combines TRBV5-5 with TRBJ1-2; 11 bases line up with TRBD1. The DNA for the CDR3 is TGTGCCAGCAGCGATGGGACAGGGGGGTTTGGCTACACCTTC. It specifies CASSDGTGGFGYTF.